The entry below gives a single T cell receptor (beta chain) sequence along with its context. The sample originates from a study of OX40 agonist ivuxolimab in advanced cancers. Across the study: As their treatment, patients were administered ivuxolimab, an agonistic anti-OX40 (CD134) antibody.

CDR1 and CDR2 (germline): SGHKS, YYEKEE (reference sequence). This CDR3 spans 15 amino acids. V shed 4 bases and J shed 4 bases, with 17 bases lying between them. Repertoires were generated with immunoSEQ multiplex PCR, while TCRdb's copy carries only in-frame clones and drops some. The sample gives about 58,000 clones, about nine tenths of which show up once; 9% to 15% is in the top ten. Sample: CD4+ or CD8+ T cells sorted from blood, taken in a trial of the OX40 agonist ivuxolimab. The J gene is TRBJ1-1, the V gene TRBV5-5; a possible D gene is TRBD1 (5 bases). The origin of this receptor is an adult with an advanced solid tumor such as melanoma, head and neck, liver or kidney cancer. The CDR3 loop is CASSPAGPAFTEAFF. The CDR3 region has the DNA TGTGCCAGCAGCCCGGCGGGACCGGCTTTCACTGAAGCTTTCTTT.